This T cell receptor beta chain was documented in a study of T cell repertoires in cytomegalovirus infection. TCRdb processed the reads anew with MiXCR; each CDR3 protein has one entry. The data hold about 740,000 distinct CDR3 sequences, with approximately 34% observed a single time. In the case of this clonotype: Its specificity is not known.

Study results and caveats: Summed frequency of public TCR beta families distinguished CMV carriers with the relevant HLA. Dominating the ex vivo response were HLA-C-restricted CMV-specific TCR beta clonotypes.

The CDR3 loop spans 18 amino acids. V lost 6 bases, J lost 2 bases, and 20 bases lay in between. Germline V gene data show CDR1 as MDHEN and CDR2 as SYDVKM. The TCR was taken from a human donor in good health (CMV status not recorded). Some clones in this sample may be carry-over from other donors' samples. The V and J genes are TRBV28 and TRBJ2-6; D may be TRBD2 (6 bases). Input material: PBMCs. The CDR3 loop reads CASRSGGQGWPGANVLTF. The DNA of the CDR3 is TGTGCCAGCAGATCCGGAGGGCAGGGTTGGCCTGGGGCCAACGTCCTGACTTTC.